Reported below is one T cell receptor beta chain. This clone's antigen is unknown. Qualities for individual bases were not recorded, and no much larger clone is one base off. This record belongs to a study of T cell changes during pregnancy in multiple sclerosis (dated by TCRdb to the late 2010s). About the full investigation: The study examined how the T cell repertoire changed over the course of pregnancy in women with multiple sclerosis.

CDR1 and CDR2, per the germline V gene (reference sequence), are LNHNV and YYDKDF. The trim is 6 bases for V and 4 bases for J, with a gap of 12 bases between the germline ends. The CDR3 numbers 14 residues from cysteine through phenylalanine. Only CDR3 DNA remains: 42 bases, in frame from the first base. The method behind the library was the immunoSEQ multiplex PCR assay. This is the immuneACCESS table as TCRdb keeps it, with only in-frame sequences that have V and J called. A part of the clones is gone; compared with another copy, unresolved V genes explain less than half, and the rest is unexplained. Across this sample there are 20,000 to 25,000 clones, with about nine tenths seen only once. The ten largest clones capture around 8% of the sample.

The sequence links TRBV15 to TRBJ2-2, and TRBD1 may be the D gene, going by 6 matching bases. The sequenced sample was CD8+ T cells from peripheral blood mononuclear cells, obtained in the first trimester of pregnancy. The sequence came from a female donor in good health, enrolled as a control in a pregnancy study. The CDR3 region: CATSRRGITGELFF. The nucleotide sequence reads TGTGCCACCAGTCGCAGGGGAATCACCGGGGAGCTGTTTTTT. With all but the CDR3 taken from the reference TRBV15 and TRBJ2-2 genes, the full variable domain is: DAMVIQNPRYQVTQFGKPVTLSCSQTLNHNVMYWYQQKSSQAPKLLFHYYDKDFNNEADTPDNFQSRRPNTSFCFLDIRSPGLGDTAMYLCATSRRGITGELFFGEGSRLTVL.